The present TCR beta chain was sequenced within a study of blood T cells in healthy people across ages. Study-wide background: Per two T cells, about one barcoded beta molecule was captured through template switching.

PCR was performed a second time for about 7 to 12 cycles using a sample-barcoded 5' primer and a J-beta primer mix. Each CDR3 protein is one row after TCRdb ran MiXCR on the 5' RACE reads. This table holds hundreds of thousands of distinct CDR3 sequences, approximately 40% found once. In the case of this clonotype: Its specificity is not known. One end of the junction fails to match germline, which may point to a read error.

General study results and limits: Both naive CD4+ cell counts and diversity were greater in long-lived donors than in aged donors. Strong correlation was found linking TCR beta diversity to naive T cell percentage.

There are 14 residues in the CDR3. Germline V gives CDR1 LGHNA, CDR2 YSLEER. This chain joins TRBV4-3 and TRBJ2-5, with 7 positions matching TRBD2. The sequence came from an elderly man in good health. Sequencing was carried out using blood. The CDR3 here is CASSQGLAGETLYF. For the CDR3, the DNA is TGCGCCAGCAGCCAAGGACTAGCTGGCGAGACCCTGTACTTC.